Listed here are 31 T cell receptor beta chains from one sample, sequenced in a study of cytomegalovirus exposure and HLA in healthy donors. PCR used 60 Vbeta primers and 13 Jbeta primers. Clones were sequenced by immunoSEQ multiplex PCR, and TCRdb holds only the in-frame ones, with some missing. This sample has roughly 93,000 clones, with less than 85% found just once. The sequencing input was PBMCs. The receptors derive from a male donor in good health and CMV-seronegative.

V usage is TRBV5-8 and J usage is TRBJ2-3; possible D gene TRBD2, 6 bases. In germline, CDR1 is SGHTS, CDR2 YDEGEE. The V gene lost 2 bases and the J gene lost 0 bases, with 10 bases spanning the gap. CDR3 size: 15 residues. CDR3 protein: CASSFQGLSTDTQYF. The CDR3 region has the DNA TGTGCCAGCAGCTTCCAGGGACTTAGCACAGATACGCAGTATTTT.

The chain is built from TRBV27 and TRBJ1-1; D perhaps matches TRBD1 (5 bases). CDR1 is MNHEY and CDR2 is SMNVEV in the germline V gene (reference sequence). The germline V and J ends were trimmed by 3 bases and 2 bases, with 16 bases remaining between them. The CDR3 totals 16 residues. In DNA form, the CDR3 reads TGTGCCAGCAGTTTTCAGGGCCTGCAAACAAACACTGAAGCTTTCTTT. Translating gives CASSFQGLQTNTEAFF.

V is TRBV27 and J is TRBJ1-1; 7 nucleotides line up with TRBD1. V lost 5 bases to trimming and J lost 4 bases; unmatched junction nucleotides: 13. Germline values: CDR1 MNHEY, CDR2 SMNVEV (reference sequence). The CDR3 has 16 residues. In nucleotides, the CDR3 is TGTGCCAGCAGTCCAGGGACAGCCAACTTCGGCACTGAAGCTTTCTTT. Translated, it gives CASSPGTANFGTEAFF.

The rearrangement links TRBV5-1 to TRBJ1-2, with 9 bases matching TRBD1. Germline CDR1 reads SGHRS; CDR2 reads YFSETQ. This CDR3 contains 15 residues. V was pared by 4 bases and J by 8 bases, with 12 bases of the junction left unmatched. CDR3 nucleotide sequence: TGCGCCAGCAGCCTGACCGGGACAGGGATAAACGGCTACACCTTC. Translated: CASSLTGTGINGYTF. The full variable domain, in which reference TRBV5-1 and TRBJ1-2 provide the parts outside the CDR3, is KAGVTQTPRYLIKTRGQQVTLSCSPISGHRSVSWYQQTPGQGLQFLFEYFSETQRNKGNFPGRFSGRQFSNSRSEMNVSTLELGDSALYLCASSLTGTGINGYTFGSGTRLTVV.

This chain links TRBV5-1 with TRBJ2-1; 8 bases map to TRBD2. Trimming at V came to 6 bases and at J to 7 bases, leaving 6 bases not matched to a gene. CDR1 SGHRS and CDR2 YFSETQ come from the germline V gene. The CDR3 extends over 13 amino acids. The CDR3 spells CASTSGSLNEQFF. The CDR3 nucleotides read TGCGCCAGCACGAGCGGGAGTCTTAATGAGCAGTTCTTC.

This rearrangement joins TRBV6-5 to TRBJ2-7, with 10 positions matching TRBD1. This CDR3 spans 14 amino acids. Germline V gene sequence: CDR1 MNHEY, CDR2 SVGAGI. Trimming removed 4 bases from V and 6 bases from J; junction bases left unmatched: 6. The CDR3 spells CASSSGQGYGEQYF. Written as DNA, the CDR3 is TGTGCCAGCAGTTCGGGACAGGGGTACGGCGAGCAGTACTTC.

The J gene is TRBJ1-5, the V gene TRBV5-6; a weak D match, TRBD1 (6 bases). From germline, CDR1 is SGHDT and CDR2 YYEEEE. This CDR3 contains 13 residues. Trimming shortened V by 2 bases and J by 7 bases, and 10 bases separated the two germline ends. CDR3 residues: CASSFRGRQPQHF. In nucleotides, the CDR3 is TGTGCCAGCAGCTTCAGGGGACGCCAGCCCCAGCATTTT. The variable domain in full, completed from reference TRBV5-6 and TRBJ1-5, reads DAGVTQSPTHLIKTRGQQVTLRCSPKSGHDTVSWYQQALGQGPQFIFQYYEEEERQRGNFPDRFSGHQFPNYSSELNVNALLLGDSALYLCASSFRGRQPQHFGDGTRLSIL.

This clone has a single count. V usage is TRBV10-2 and J usage is TRBJ2-5; D not resolved. The germline V gene has CDR1 WSHSY and CDR2 SAAADI. Deletions cut 1 base from V and 0 bases from J, with 6 bases between. The CDR3 is 14 amino acids. The CDR3 here is CASSEWANQETQYF. For the CDR3, the DNA is TGCGCCAGCAGTGAGTGGGCGAACCAAGAGACCCAGTACTTC.

The chain employs TRBV19 and TRBJ2-2, with 8 bases fitting TRBD1. Per germline, CDR1 LNHDA and CDR2 SQIVND (reference sequence). The length of the CDR3 is 16 residues. The ends lost 4 bases at V and 4 bases at J; junction bases unmatched: 8. The CDR3 sequence: CASSTHTGGSTGELFF. The CDR3 DNA reads as TGTGCCAGTAGTACCCACACAGGGGGTAGCACCGGGGAGCTGTTTTTT.

This chain links TRBV2 with TRBJ1-2; tentatively, D is TRBD1 (6 bases). V dropped 5 bases and J dropped 4 bases, with 11 bases sitting between them. The CDR3 length is 13 residues. Per germline, CDR1 SNHLY and CDR2 FYNNEI. CDR3 in DNA: TGTGCCAGCAGTCAAGGGGGAGTCTATGGCTACACCTTC. It yields the protein CASSQGGVYGYTF.

The V gene is TRBV28, the J gene TRBJ2-6, with D perhaps TRBD1 (6 bases). V shed 6 bases and J shed 3 bases, with 12 bases lying between them. The CDR3 is 15 amino acids. Germline CDR1 MDHEN, CDR2 SYDVKM. CDR3: CASRSRTVGANVLTF. The CDR3 nucleotides read TGTGCCAGCAGAAGTAGGACAGTTGGGGCCAACGTCCTGACTTTC.

The table lists this clone with a count of one. This sequence joins TRBV28 and TRBJ2-5, with TRBD2 matching over 13 bases. The CDR3 totals 16 residues. V gave up 6 bases and J gave up 10 bases; unmatched junction bases: 14. Germline V gives CDR1 MDHEN, CDR2 SYDVKM. The CDR3 DNA reads as TGTGCCAGCAGAACGCAACTAGCGGGAGGGCTGAGTGTCCAGTACTTC. Its protein product is CASRTQLAGGLSVQYF.

The CDR3 region has the DNA TGTGCCAGCAGCCGGACTAGCGGGAGCTACGAGCAGTACTTC. It specifies CASSRTSGSYEQYF. This chain connects TRBV27 to TRBJ2-7; TRBD2 matches at 13 bases. V lost 6 bases, J lost 3 bases, and 2 bases stayed unmatched. The CDR3 spans 14 residues. Looked up from germline, CDR1 is MNHEY and CDR2 is SMNVEV (reference sequence).

Only one count was recorded for this clone. The junction differs from germline at one of its ends, possibly a read error. Other DNA sequences of this sample code for an identical CDR3. This chain links TRBV28 with TRBJ2-1; D is perhaps TRBD1 (8 bases). The germline V gene encodes CDR1 MDHEN and CDR2 SYDVKM. The CDR3 runs to 16 residues. CDR3 protein: CASSSTGGGSYNEQFF. The CDR3 DNA reads TGTGCTAGCAGTTCCACAGGGGGGGGGTCATACAATGAGCAGTTCTTC.

The chain uses TRBV19 and TRBJ2-1; 8 bases match TRBD2. This CDR3 has 14 residues. V lost 9 bases, J lost 0 bases, and 4 bases stayed unmatched. Germline-derived CDR1 and CDR2 are LNHDA and SQIVND (reference sequence). CDR3 loop: CASRSGSSYNEQFF. The CDR3 bases are TGTGCCAGCCGAAGCGGGAGCTCCTACAATGAGCAGTTCTTC.

This clone was observed once. The rearrangement uses TRBV5-6 and TRBJ2-7; TRBD2 aligns across 8 bases. This CDR3 is built from 16 residues. With 2 bases clipped from V and 4 bases from J, the junction kept 11 bases outside the gene matches. Looked up from germline, CDR1 is SGHDT and CDR2 is YYEEEE. CDR3 nucleotides: TGTGCCAGCAGCTTTGTACCGGGACTAGGCTTTTACGAGCAGTACTTC. This sequence encodes CASSFVPGLGFYEQYF.

The chain recombines TRBV4-1 with TRBJ2-1, with a possible D match to TRBD1 (5 bases). The ends were cut back, 1 base at V and 4 bases at J, with 14 bases in the middle. Germline lookup yields CDR1 MGHRA and CDR2 YSYEKL. This CDR3 is 16 amino acids long. The CDR3 reads CASSQGQGNWYNEQFF. In nucleotides, the CDR3 is TGCGCCAGCAGCCAAGGCCAGGGCAATTGGTACAATGAGCAGTTCTTC.

The J gene is TRBJ2-7, the V gene TRBV7-2, with D maybe TRBD2 (6 bases). This CDR3 is 14 amino acids long. Germline assignment: CDR1 SGHTA and CDR2 FQGNSA. V dropped 1 base and J dropped 1 base, with 8 bases sitting between them. The CDR3 DNA reads as TGTGCCAGCAGCTTAGGCGGGGTATCCTACGAGCAGTACTTC. Encoded protein: CASSLGGVSYEQYF. Combining the CDR3 with reference TRBV7-2 and TRBJ2-7 gives the whole variable domain GAGVSQSPSNKVTEKGKDVELRCDPISGHTALYWYRQSLGQGLEFLIYFQGNSAPDKSGLPSDRFSAERTGGSVSTLTIQRTQQEDSAVYLCASSLGGVSYEQYFGPGTRLTVT.

The chain recombines TRBV6-1 with TRBJ1-2; D gene ambiguous. Germline lookup yields CDR1 MNHNS and CDR2 SASEGT. The CDR3 loop spans 12 amino acids. Trimming removed 4 bases from V and 2 bases from J, with 5 bases in between. The CDR3 DNA reads TGTGCCAGCAGTGGCAGGAACTATGGCTACACCTTC. It is translated as CASSGRNYGYTF.

The chain combines TRBV11-2 with TRBJ2-7, with a possible D match to TRBD1 (6 bases). The ends were cut back, 5 bases at V and 3 bases at J, with 11 bases in the middle. The CDR3 is made up of 13 amino acids. Germline CDR1 is SGHAT and CDR2 is FQNNGV. Written as DNA, the CDR3 is TGTGCCAGCAGCCAAGGACAGTTCTACGAGCAGTACTTC. Encoded protein: CASSQGQFYEQYF.

This clone was recorded once. The chain has TRBV14 and TRBJ2-5; D call uncertain. V was cut by 0 bases and J by 2 bases, with 7 bases left in between. Germline values: CDR1 SGHDN, CDR2 FVKESK. The CDR3 sequence is 14 residues long. The CDR3 protein is CASSQEAYQETQYF. The CDR3 nucleotides are TGTGCCAGCAGCCAAGAGGCTTATCAAGAGACCCAGTACTTC.

V and J are TRBV2 and TRBJ1-4; 9 positions agree with TRBD1. The germline V gene encodes CDR1 SNHLY and CDR2 FYNNEI. This CDR3 has 15 amino acids. Trimming removed 3 bases from V and 5 bases from J; junction bases left unmatched: 4. The CDR3 DNA reads as TGTGCCAGCAGTGATCGAGGGACAGGGAATGAAAAACTGTTTTTT. This codes for CASSDRGTGNEKLFF.

The rearrangement joins TRBV9 to TRBJ2-1, with D possibly being TRBD2 (9 bases). Germline-derived CDR1 and CDR2 are SGDLS and YYNGEE. CDR3 size: 19 residues. The ends were cut back, 3 bases at V and 8 bases at J, with 30 bases in the middle. The CDR3 loop reads CASSGRQGSEREVDYEQFF. CDR3 sequence (DNA): TGTGCCAGCAGCGGACGACAGGGGAGTGAGCGGGAGGTAGACTATGAGCAGTTCTTC.

The rearrangement links TRBV30 to TRBJ1-1; 12 bases match TRBD1. Germline CDR1 and CDR2: GTSNPN and SVGIG (reference sequence). The CDR3 runs 15 residues. Unmatched junction bases numbered 7, after V lost 5 bases and J lost 3 bases. The CDR3 reads CAWAPGQGADTEAFF. The CDR3 DNA reads TGTGCCTGGGCGCCGGGACAGGGGGCTGACACTGAAGCTTTCTTT.

CDR3 residues: CAWSVPQVSYEQYF. CDR3 in DNA: TGTGCCTGGAGTGTACCGCAGGTATCCTACGAGCAGTACTTC. V is TRBV30 and J is TRBJ2-7; no firm D call. V shed 0 bases and J shed 1 base, with 10 bases lying between them. This CDR3 contains 14 residues. Germline CDR1 and CDR2: GTSNPN and SVGIG (reference sequence).

The table lists this clone with a few counts. The chain uses TRBV7-6 and TRBJ2-7, with 7 bases matching TRBD2. Germline CDR1 and CDR2: SGHVS and FNYEAQ. There are 13 residues in the CDR3. The ends lost 4 bases at V and 2 bases at J; junction bases unmatched: 2. The CDR3 nucleotides are TGTGCCAGCAGCTGGGGGAGGGCCTACGAGCAGTACTTC. This sequence encodes CASSWGRAYEQYF.

This clone has more than one count but fewer than ten. V is TRBV29-1 and J is TRBJ2-1; 10 bases agree with TRBD2. After removal of 7 bases from V and 6 bases from J, the junction contained 9 bases not matched to a gene. The CDR3 runs 14 residues. Germline loops: CDR1 SQVTM, CDR2 ANQGSEA. The CDR3 DNA sequence: TGCAGCGCTGACAGACTAGCGGGCGTCAATGAGCAGTTCTTC. Translated: CSADRLAGVNEQFF.

The J gene is TRBJ1-2, the V gene TRBV28; 7 nucleotides align to TRBD1. The germline V gene encodes CDR1 MDHEN and CDR2 SYDVKM. With 10 bases clipped from V and 4 bases from J, the junction kept 6 bases outside the gene matches. The CDR3 spans 12 residues. Here the CDR3 DNA reads TGTGCCACTACAGGGGCCCCCTATGGCTACACCTTC. Translation: CATTGAPYGYTF.

The chain is built from TRBV10-3 and TRBJ2-1; a possible D gene is TRBD1 (5 bases). Germline CDR1 reads ENHRY; CDR2 reads SYGVKD. With 8 bases removed from V and 9 bases from J, the gap between germline ends came to 11 bases. The CDR3 runs to 11 residues. The CDR3 region is CAIGARSEQFF. CDR3 in DNA: TGTGCCATCGGGGCGAGGAGTGAGCAGTTCTTC.

In this sample, this clone turned up a few times. The chain has TRBV7-3 and TRBJ1-1; 8 nucleotides agree with TRBD1. Trimming removed 4 bases from V and 4 bases from J; junction bases left unmatched: 5. The CDR3 has 14 amino acids. Germline lookup yields CDR1 SGHTA and CDR2 FQGTGA. The CDR3 loop is CASSSGQGVTEAFF. CDR3 nucleotide sequence: TGTGCCAGCAGCTCCGGACAGGGCGTCACTGAAGCTTTCTTT.

This clone occurred once. V is TRBV6-5 and J is TRBJ2-7; 7 nucleotides line up with TRBD2. The trim removed 0 bases at V and 1 base at J, leaving 6 bases unmatched. This CDR3 spans 16 amino acids. The germline CDR1 and CDR2 sequences are MNHEY and SVGAGI. CDR3 in amino acids: CASSYSGEGPSYEQYF. The CDR3 DNA reads TGTGCCAGCAGTTACTCGGGGGAGGGCCCATCCTACGAGCAGTACTTC.